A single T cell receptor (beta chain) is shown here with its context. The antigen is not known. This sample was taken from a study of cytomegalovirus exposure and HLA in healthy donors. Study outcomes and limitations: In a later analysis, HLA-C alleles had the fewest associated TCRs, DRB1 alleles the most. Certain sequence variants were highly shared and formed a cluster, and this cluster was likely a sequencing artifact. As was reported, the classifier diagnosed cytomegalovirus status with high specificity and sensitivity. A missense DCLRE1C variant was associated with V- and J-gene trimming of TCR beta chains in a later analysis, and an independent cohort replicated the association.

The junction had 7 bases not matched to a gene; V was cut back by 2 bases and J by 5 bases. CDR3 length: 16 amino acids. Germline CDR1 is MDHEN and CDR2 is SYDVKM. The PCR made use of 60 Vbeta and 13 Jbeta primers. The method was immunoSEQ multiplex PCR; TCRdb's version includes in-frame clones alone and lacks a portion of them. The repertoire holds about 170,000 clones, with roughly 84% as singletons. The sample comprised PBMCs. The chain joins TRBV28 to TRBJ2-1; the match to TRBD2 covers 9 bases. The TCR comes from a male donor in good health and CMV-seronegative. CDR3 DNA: TGTGCCAGCAGTTTACGCGGGAGGGGATTGGACAATGAGCAGTTCTTC. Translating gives CASSLRGRGLDNEQFF.